The sequence of this TCR beta chain was determined in a study of T cells after yellow fever vaccination. Regarding the study as a whole: Reappearance after the booster was seen for most primary-vaccination clones, at about 95% CD4 and 85% to 90% CD8.

Production of TCR cDNA was by 5'RACE template switching, which also added a universal primer site and UMIs. TCRdb independently ran MiXCR on the 5' RACE reads; one entry per CDR3 protein. The table has a few hundred thousand distinct CDR3 sequences, around 6.8% seen once. Per the germline V gene, CDR1 is MNHNS and CDR2 is SASEGT. V was cut by 5 bases and J by 2 bases, with 15 bases left in between. The CDR3 runs to 15 residues. This clonotype was found many times. Its antigen is not identified. The TCR comes from a man aged 18 to 30 who received the YFV17D yellow fever vaccine. The source material was PBMCs, sampled about 49 days after the first yellow fever vaccination. The chain combines TRBV6-1 with TRBJ2-5; unclear D gene. CDR3 bases: TGTGCCAGCAGTAAAAATTGGAACATACAAGAGACCCAGTACTTC. As protein: CASSKNWNIQETQYF.